The present TCR beta chain was sequenced within a study of regulatory T cells in long-lasting Graves disease. Study findings and constraints: Peripheral blood alone, not thyroid tissue, underwent study. In persistent patients, shared public clonotypes (around 2,500) outnumbered those in new patients (around 1,000). Favored usage of TRBV28, TRBJ1-2 and TRBJ2-5 was recorded in persistent disease. The study found lower TCR diversity in persistent Graves' patients than in newly diagnosed ones.

Arm-PCR with iRepertoire HTBI primers amplified the CDR3 regions for these TCR beta libraries. TCRdb fed the multiplex PCR reads into MiXCR, producing one record per CDR3 protein. The sample includes 350,000 to 450,000 distinct CDR3 sequences, more than 20% seen only once; the top ten take roughly 20%. The germline V gene has CDR1 LNHDA and CDR2 SQIVND (reference sequence). With 7 bases removed from V and 5 bases from J, the gap between germline ends came to 11 bases. The length of the CDR3 is 13 residues. This clonotype came up many times. Its cognate antigen is unknown. The sample's time point: persistent/refractory GD, antithyroid drugs over 5 years with positive TRAb. RNA extracted from PBMCs served as the sequencing template.

The sample consisted of peripheral blood mononuclear cells (PBMCs), taken when the disease was refractory, from a patient treated with antithyroid drugs. This clonotype was sampled from a female donor with Graves disease. The rearrangement joins TRBV19 to TRBJ1-4; possible D gene TRBD1, 5 bases. The CDR3 DNA reads TGTGCCAGTAATTCCAGGGTGAATGAAAAACTGTTTTTT. This gives the protein CASNSRVNEKLFF.